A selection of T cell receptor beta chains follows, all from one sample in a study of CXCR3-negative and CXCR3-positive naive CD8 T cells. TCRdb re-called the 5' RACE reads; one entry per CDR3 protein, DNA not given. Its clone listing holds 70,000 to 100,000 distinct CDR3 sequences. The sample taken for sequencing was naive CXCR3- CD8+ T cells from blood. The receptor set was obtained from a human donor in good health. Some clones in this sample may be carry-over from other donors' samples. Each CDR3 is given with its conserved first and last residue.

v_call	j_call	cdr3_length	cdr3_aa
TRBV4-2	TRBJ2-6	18	CASSQDQIGLAGANVLTF
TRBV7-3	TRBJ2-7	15	CASSLGAGGTYEQYF
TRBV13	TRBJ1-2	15	CASSLGEDPRGGYTF
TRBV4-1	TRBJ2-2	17	CASSRSPDRLNTGELFF
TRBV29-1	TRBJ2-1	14	CSGWEEQANNEQFF
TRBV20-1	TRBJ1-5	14	CSARDEIHKGPQHF
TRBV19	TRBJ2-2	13	CASSILIGGELFF
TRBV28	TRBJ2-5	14	CASSGQGVQETQYF
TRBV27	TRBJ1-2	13	CASRPQDYYGYTF
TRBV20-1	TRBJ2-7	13	CSAPGGSSYEQYF
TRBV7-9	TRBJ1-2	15	CASSGTGVTNYGYTF
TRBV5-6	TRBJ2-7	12	CASSSRGYEQYF
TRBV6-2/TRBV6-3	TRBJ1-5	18	CASSPDIGVHNSNQPQHF
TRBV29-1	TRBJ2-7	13	CSVEVQNTGEQYF
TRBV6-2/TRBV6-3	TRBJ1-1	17	CASSTYDGGKLNTEAFF
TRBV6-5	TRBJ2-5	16	CASSPRQANHLETQYF
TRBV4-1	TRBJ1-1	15	CASSQIFGDITEAFF
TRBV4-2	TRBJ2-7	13	CASSSGWAYEQYF
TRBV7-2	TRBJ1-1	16	CASSLAGAPSNTEAFF
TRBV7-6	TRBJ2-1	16	CASSPGGGPSYNEQFF
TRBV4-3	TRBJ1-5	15	CASSQDKEGIQPQHF
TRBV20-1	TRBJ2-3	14	CSPLDRRGADTQYF
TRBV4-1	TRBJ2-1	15	CASSQQAEPYNEQFF
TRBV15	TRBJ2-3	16	CATSRGGISSTDTQYF
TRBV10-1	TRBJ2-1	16	CASVRLAGTADNEQFF
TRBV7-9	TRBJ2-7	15	CASSEDAGPIYEQYF
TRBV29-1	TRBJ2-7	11	CSVAGAYEQYF
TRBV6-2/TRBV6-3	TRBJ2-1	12	CASSYSHNEQFF
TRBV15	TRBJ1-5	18	CATSRSSGTGVGNQPQHF
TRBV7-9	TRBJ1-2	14	CASSPGQGSHGYTF
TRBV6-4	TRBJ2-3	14	CASSEAGGTDTQYF
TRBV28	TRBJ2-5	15	CASSPGTEDQETQYF
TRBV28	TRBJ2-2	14	CASSLYTTTGELFF
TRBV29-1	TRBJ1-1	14	CSVEVGTGSTEAFF
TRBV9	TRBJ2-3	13	CASSEQGVDTQYF
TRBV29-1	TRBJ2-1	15	CSVGGRQGTYNEQFF
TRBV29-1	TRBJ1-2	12	CSVPRTGYGYTF
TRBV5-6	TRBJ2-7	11	CASSSTYEQYF
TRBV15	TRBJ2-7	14	CATSRDGFSYEQYF
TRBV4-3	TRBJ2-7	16	CASSQGRQGVSYEQYF
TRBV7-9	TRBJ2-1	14	CASRPGTRYNEQFF
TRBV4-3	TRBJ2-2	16	CASSQDSAGRTRELFF